This T cell receptor (beta chain) derives from a study of cytomegalovirus exposure and HLA in healthy donors. Study results and caveats: A later analysis linked a missense DCLRE1C variant to TCR beta V- and J-gene trimming. Available immune exposure information was restricted to CMV serostatus only.

Deletions cut 5 bases from V and 3 bases from J, with 12 bases between. This CDR3 comprises 14 residues. Germline values: CDR1 MRHNA, CDR2 SNTAGT. This PCR relied on a set of 60 Vbeta primers and 13 Jbeta primers. Generated by immunoSEQ multiplex PCR, the TCRdb table keeps only in-frame clones and is missing some. This sample has some 99,000 clones, with 75% to 80% found just once. With regard to this clone: No antigen is known for it.

This receptor was taken from a female donor in good health and CMV-seronegative. This rearrangement joins TRBV6-4 to TRBJ2-3, with D possibly being TRBD2 (5 bases). The sample consisted of PBMCs. The CDR3 here is CASSTSLATDTQYF. The CDR3 DNA follows: TGTGCCAGCAGTACTAGTCTAGCTACAGATACGCAGTATTTT.